The rows below give T cell receptor beta chains drawn from one sample of a study of T cell clusters in autoimmune cytopenias. TCRdb reprocessed the multiplex PCR reads, with one entry per CDR3 protein and no DNA. There are around 1,600 distinct CDR3 sequences in the sample, with about 10% held by the top ten. These data also formed part of another study, on T cell repertoires in aging, cancer and after chemotherapy.

Sequencing was done on a sample of peripheral blood. These receptors came from a human donor in good health. CDR3s include the opening cysteine and the closing phenylalanine or tryptophan. The size entry is marked missing in some rows and otherwise reads once, few, many or a size class.

NA,TRBV7-2,TRBJ2-3,CASSLNRGTDTQYF
medium-sized,TRBV10-2,TRBJ2-1,CASFSVDEQFF
medium-sized,TRBV7-2,TRBJ2-7,CASSFEPGPTYEQYF
NA,TRBV28,TRBJ2-7,CASSPAGGDEQYF
medium-sized,TRBV7-9,TRBJ2-7,CASSLGERYEQYF
medium-sized,TRBV27,TRBJ2-7,CASSLSGHTYEQYF
NA,TRBV20-1,TRBJ2-7,CSAYDRGIPYEQYF
medium-sized,TRBV29-1,TRBJ1-5,CSFGEGRGQPQHF
NA,TRBV5-1,TRBJ1-1,CASSDTGGDTEAFF
large,TRBV6-1,TRBJ2-3,CASSVLRGGTDTQYF
medium-sized,TRBV6-1,TRBJ1-4,CASSSSTGGVGEKLFF
NA,TRBV29-1,TRBJ2-6,CSVEDRSVQGAISGANVLTF
medium-sized,TRBV12-3/TRBV12-4,TRBJ1-1,CASSLRKGGDTEAFF
large,TRBV19,TRBJ2-5,CASSTGTQETQYF
medium-sized,TRBV5-8,TRBJ2-3,CASSLTPDTQYF
medium-sized,TRBV30,TRBJ1-1,CAWSRRDTYTEAFF
medium-sized,TRBV6-1,TRBJ2-3,CASSEVSQADTQYF
medium-sized,TRBV5-6,TRBJ1-1,CASSPDRDAEAFF
large,TRBV5-4,TRBJ1-2,CASSLATYGYTF
medium-sized,TRBV19,TRBJ1-2,CASAMGRDGYTF
medium-sized,TRBV10-3,TRBJ2-1,CAISVSGYNEQFF
medium-sized,TRBV10-3,TRBJ2-5,CAPPQGLFQETQYF
large,TRBV5-6,TRBJ2-7,CASSFVDTYEQYF
NA,TRBV28,TRBJ1-5,CAIFTDYSNQPQHF
large,TRBV6-5,TRBJ2-7,CASKSGEADEQYF
NA,TRBV5-6,TRBJ1-5,CASSRRPRDSLNQPQHF
large,TRBV6-5,TRBJ1-2,CASSDGGGGSYGYTF
large,TRBV6-5,TRBJ1-2,CASSAQGDGYTF
medium-sized,TRBV19,TRBJ1-1,CASSIGGDTEAFF
medium-sized,TRBV19,TRBJ1-1,CASSIRQMNTEAFF
NA,TRBV7-2,TRBJ1-1,CASSLMKEARTFF
medium-sized,TRBV24-1,TRBJ1-1,CATSDFTQGSAEAFF
medium-sized,TRBV18,TRBJ2-7,CASSLGGPNEQYF